One sample yielded the 19 T cell receptor beta chains listed below, sequenced in a study of tumor-infiltrating lymphocytes in oesophageal squamous cell carcinoma. TCRdb fed the PCR reads into MiXCR, producing one record per CDR3 protein. The table lists around 23,000 distinct CDR3 sequences, 35% to 45% of them singletons. The source material was esophageal tumor tissue. The receptors derive from a male donor with esophageal squamous cell carcinoma.

At least ten counts were recorded for this clonotype. The V call is TRBV11-1, the J call TRBJ2-2; D may match TRBD1 or TRBD2 (5 bases each). CDR3 length: 15 residues. V was clipped by 3 bases and J by 0 bases, with 8 bases between them. Germline values: CDR1 SGHAT, CDR2 FQDESV (reference sequence). CDR3 protein: CASSFGTANTGELFF. The CDR3 DNA reads TGTGCCAGCAGCTTTGGGACCGCGAACACCGGGGAGCTGTTTTTT.

This clonotype was picked up many times. J is TRBJ2-2 and V is TRBV5-4; D is uncertain. The CDR3 totals 15 residues. V was trimmed by 0 bases and J by 0 bases, leaving 6 bases between them. CDR1 SGHNT and CDR2 YYREEE come from the germline V gene (reference sequence). The CDR3 sequence is CASSLASANTGELFF. The CDR3 DNA follows: TGTGCCAGCAGCTTGGCCAGCGCGAACACCGGGGAGCTGTTTTTT.

The chain combines TRBV24-1 with TRBJ2-3; 10 bases align to TRBD2. V shed 6 bases, J shed 8 bases, and the junction held 13 bases outside the gene matches. The CDR3 is made up of 16 amino acids. Germline V CDR1 and CDR2: KGHDR, SFDVKD. This chain's CDR3 is CATSILQREGLGTQYF. CDR3 coding DNA: TGTGCCACCAGTATCTTACAGCGGGAGGGCCTAGGTACGCAGTATTTT.

This chain connects TRBV19 to TRBJ2-7, with unresolved D. CDR3 length: 12 residues. From germline, CDR1 is LNHDA and CDR2 SQIVND (reference sequence). Trimming removed 6 bases from V and 7 bases from J, with 13 bases in between. This CDR3 is CASSRRPNEQYF. CDR3 nucleotides: TGTGCCAGTAGCCGACGTCCTAATGAGCAGTACTTC. Looking up the rest from reference TRBV19 and TRBJ2-7 gives the full variable domain: DGGITQSPKYLFRKEGQNVTLSCEQNLNHDAMYWYRQDPGQGLRLIYYSQIVNDFQKGDIAEGYSVSREKKESFPLTVTSAQKNPTAFYLCASSRRPNEQYFGPGTRLTVT.

This clonotype has a count of ten or more. The gene calls are TRBV5-1 and TRBJ2-5, with D perhaps assigned TRBD1 or TRBD2 (5 bases each). Trimming shortened V by 4 bases and J by 2 bases, and 12 bases separated the two germline ends. The CDR3 runs 14 residues. Germline lookup yields CDR1 SGHRS and CDR2 YFSETQ. DNA for the CDR3: TGCGCCAGCAGCACGGGACGGGGACAAGAGACCCAGTACTTC. Its translation: CASSTGRGQETQYF.

In its sample, this clonotype ranks as medium-sized. The V call is TRBV12-3 or TRBV12-4, the J call TRBJ2-7, with 10 bases aligning to TRBD2. This CDR3 region has 15 residues. Trimming took 7 bases from V and 0 from J; bases not matched to a gene: 6. CDR3 coding DNA: TGTGCCAGCAAGACGGGACTAGCGACCTCCTACGAGCAGTACTTC. Its translation: CASKTGLATSYEQYF.

This clonotype was seen only once. Here the CDR3 reads CASSLDPAIAKNIQYF. DNA for the CDR3: TGTGCCAGCAGCTTAGACCCGGCGATAGCCAAAAACATTCAGTACTTC. The chain carries TRBV7-6 and TRBJ2-4; D remains unclear. Trimming stripped 1 base from V and 0 bases from J, with 10 bases between. The CDR3 loop spans 16 amino acids. Germline lookup yields CDR1 SGHVS and CDR2 FNYEAQ.

This clonotype was recorded a few times. Without the conserved terminal phenylalanine or tryptophan, this CDR3 likely stems from a read error. Because the CDR3's place on the DNA is in doubt, the DNA is left out and the CDR3 is given as listed by TCRdb. The J gene is TRBJ2-6, the V gene TRBV7-9; the table's D call TRBD1 went unverified against the DNA. The CDR3 has 8 amino acids, counting both end residues. CDR1 and CDR2 from the germline V gene are SEHNR and FQNEAQ (reference sequence). The CDR3 loop reads CASSPPGG.

This clonotype has a count of ten or more. This chain uses TRBV28 with TRBJ1-2, with 7 positions matching TRBD1. Germline CDR1 is MDHEN and CDR2 is SYDVKM. V dropped 8 bases and J dropped 2; count of bases not matched to a gene: 5. The CDR3 covers 13 residues. The CDR3 DNA reads TGTGCCAGCGGGGGACAGACGAACTATGGCTACACCTTC. It translates to CASGGQTNYGYTF.

The chain joins TRBV7-8 to TRBJ2-5, with D perhaps TRBD1 (5 bases). The V end lost 3 bases, the J end lost 11 bases, and 16 bases lay between the germline ends. This CDR3 spans 13 amino acids. Per germline, CDR1 SGHVS and CDR2 FQNEAQ. CDR3 residues: CASSFAGPNEQYF. The CDR3 nucleotides are TGTGCCAGCAGCTTCGCAGGGCCCAATGAGCAGTACTTC.

In the case of this clonotype: The conserved final phenylalanine or tryptophan is absent from the CDR3, which likely points to a read error. It is unclear where the CDR3 begins or ends on the DNA, so no DNA is shown, and the CDR3 is as TCRdb lists it. The chain joins TRBV28 to TRBJ2-7. The CDR3 length is 14 residues, termini included. Germline values: CDR1 MDHEN, CDR2 SYDVKM. The CDR3 loop is CASSLGNYGYTFGS.

V is TRBV6-8 and J is TRBJ1-2, with 9 bases aligning to TRBD1. In germline, CDR1 is MNHGY, CDR2 SAAAGT. The CDR3 covers 13 residues. The V gene end was trimmed by 8 bases and the J gene end by 6 bases; junction bases not matched to a gene: 7. The chain's CDR3 is CASGGQGFHGYTF. The DNA for the CDR3 is TGTGCCAGCGGGGGACAGGGCTTCCATGGCTACACCTTC.

In its sample, this clonotype was seen once. This chain connects TRBV7-4 to TRBJ2-5, with 9 bases fitting TRBD1. Gene TRBJ2-7 matches the end of the DNA better, so the J call may be wrong. Germline-derived CDR1 and CDR2 are SGHVT and SQSDAQ. This CDR3 region has 16 residues. The CDR3 is CASSLGRTGENYEQYF. Written as DNA, the CDR3 is TGTGCCAGCAGCTTAGGTCGGACAGGGGAGAACTACGAGCAGTACTTC.

This clonotype was seen many times. This chain connects TRBV6-6 to TRBJ2-7; either TRBD1 or TRBD2 may fit D (6 bases each). CDR1 is MNHNY and CDR2 is SVGAGI in the germline V gene (reference sequence). Trimming took off 0 bases at V and 4 bases at J, with 13 bases between the two ends. This CDR3 contains 15 residues. Here the CDR3 reads CASSYSIQGGYEQYF. DNA of the CDR3: TGTGCCAGCAGTTACTCGATTCAAGGGGGGTACGAGCAGTACTTC.

This clonotype counts as medium-sized (0.01 to 0.1%). V usage is TRBV7-8 and J usage is TRBJ1-2, with a possible D match to TRBD1 (5 bases). Trimming took off 0 bases at V and 11 bases at J, with 10 bases between the two ends. The germline gives CDR1 SGHVS, CDR2 FQNEAQ. There are 12 residues in the CDR3. The CDR3 DNA follows: TGTGCCAGCAGCTTAGCTGAGGGGCAGTACACCTTC. Its protein product is CASSLAEGQYTF.

A few counts support this clonotype. It is unclear where the CDR3 begins or ends on the DNA, so no DNA is shown, and the CDR3 is as TCRdb lists it. This sequence joins TRBV7-2 and TRBJ2-7; the listed D gene, TRBD1, was not tested against the DNA. The V gene's germline CDR1 is SGHTA and CDR2 FQGNSA. Ends included, the CDR3 has 16 residues. The CDR3 sequence: CASSLGWAGGNSPLHF.

This clonotype was seen only a few times. The chain combines TRBV7-2 with TRBJ2-1, with TRBD2 as a possible D gene (6 bases). The better agreement between TRBJ2-7 and the DNA end casts doubt on the J call. The germline CDR1 and CDR2 sequences are SGHTA and FQGNSA. This CDR3 contains 15 residues. CDR3 bases: TGTGCCAGCAGCTCCTACCGGACTAACTCCTACGAGCAGTACTTC. Translating gives CASSSYRTNSYEQYF.

This clonotype was recorded once. The chain employs TRBV7-6 and TRBJ1-5, with D uncertain. The CDR3 runs to 15 residues. V dropped 2 bases and J dropped 4 bases, with 12 bases sitting between them. Per the germline V gene, CDR1 is SGHVS and CDR2 is FNYEAQ. CDR3 DNA sequence: TGTGCCAGCAGCTTACAGTCAGGCGTTAATCAGCCCCAGCATTTT. Protein: CASSLQSGVNQPQHF. The full variable domain, in which reference TRBV7-6 and TRBJ1-5 provide the parts outside the CDR3, is GAGVSQSPRYKVTKRGQDVALRCDPISGHVSLYWYRQALGQGPEFLTYFNYEAQQDKSGLPNDRFSAERPEGSISTLTIQRTEQRDSAMYRCASSLQSGVNQPQHFGDGTRLSIL.

This clonotype was observed a single time. The chain links TRBV7-6 to TRBJ2-1; 8 bases match TRBD1. The DNA end favors TRBJ2-7, so the J call may be wrong. This CDR3 region has 15 residues. The germline V gene has CDR1 SGHVS and CDR2 FNYEAQ. CDR3 bases: TGTGCCAGCAGCTTAGGGGGGACAGGACCCTACGAGCAGTACTTC. This codes for CASSLGGTGPYEQYF.